This TCR beta chain was recovered during a study of blood T cells in healthy people across ages. Study-level points and caveats: For the donors, CMV status was unknown and possibly confounded expanded clonotype changes. TCR beta diversity was tightly associated with the proportion of naive T cells.

The CDR3 has 14 residues. Details on this clonotype: The antigen remains undetermined. A read error is possible here, since a much larger clone lies one base away.

Together with a sample-barcoded 5' primer, a J-beta primer mix was included in a second PCR lasting roughly 6 to 12 cycles. Every cDNA was tagged by a template-switch adaptor with 12 random nucleotides. TCRdb used MiXCR to reprocess the 5' RACE reads, holding one entry per CDR3 protein. In the table there are around 1,500,000 distinct CDR3 sequences, 28% of which are singletons. Researchers collected approximately 9.5 milliliters of peripheral blood from every single donor. This receptor was taken from a woman aged 25 to 39 in good health. Sequenced material: blood. This chain connects TRBV12-3 or TRBV12-4 to TRBJ2-1, with D hard to call. The DNA matches TRBJ2-7 better at its end, which makes the J call doubtful. CDR3 DNA: TGTGCCAGCACCCTAGACCCAACCCGGAATGAGCAGTACTTC. Amino acid sequence: CASTLDPTRNEQYF.